The T cell receptor beta chain described here comes from a study of cytomegalovirus exposure and HLA in healthy donors (dated by TCRdb to about 2017). About the investigation overall: The 650 to 800 repertoires of the first cohort and the roughly 120 validation repertoires were produced on the same platform, according to a later analysis. The study was designed to test whether signatures of past pathogen exposure could be identified by cataloging public T cell receptors. To predict cytomegalovirus infection status, the study combined high-throughput TCR immunosequencing, statistical association of individual TCRs with disease status, and machine learning. A separate validation cohort of over 95 different subjects was used in addition to the 666-subject first cohort.

About this clone itself: No antigen is known for it. No much larger clone is present one base from it, and per-base qualities are unavailable.

The donors were included in the validation cohort of roughly 120 subjects, a group kept apart from the roughly 730-subject first cohort. The CDR3, cysteine through phenylalanine, is 13 amino acids long. This entry keeps only the CDR3 DNA: 39 bases, framed from base 1. CDR1 and CDR2, per the germline V gene, are SGHAT and FQNNGV. V is clipped by 5 bases and J by 4 bases, and the sequence between their germline boundaries is 11 bases long. Overall study outcomes, separate from this receptor: Subsequent analysis determined that TCRs grouped into clusters in the first cohort also showed a tendency toward co-occurrence across the approximately 110 validation repertoires, and approximately 94% of cluster scores exceeded 0. Across donors, most TCR sequences were observed very rarely, whereas some public TCRs were present in many individuals. Cytomegalovirus status was reported to be diagnosed by the classifier with high specificity and sensitivity in both the original and validation cohorts. In vitro tests confirmed that a few of the cytomegalovirus-associated TCR beta chains recognize cytomegalovirus antigens. According to the authors, the approach could potentially be generalized to other disease states and immunological phenotypes. A later analysis lacked HLA typing for the validation cohort, so it scored co-occurrence in that cohort across all 110 or so repertoires. In the study, 150 to 200 TCR beta chains were listed as associated with cytomegalovirus.

The library relied on the immunoSEQ multiplex PCR assay. The study's own analysis went as follows. To diagnose cytomegalovirus status from the catalog of TCR beta chain sequences, a statistical classification framework was built. TCRdb took this table from immuneACCESS and kept in-frame rearrangements with V and J called. Such tables lack part of the clones; where checked against another copy, unresolved V genes explain under half of the gap, and the rest is unexplained. The V and J calls and the clone size are those of that table, but D and trimming were determined from the DNA. This sample holds around 160,000 clones; 84% were observed only once. Roughly a tenth of the sample is held by the ten biggest clonotypes.

Sequenced sample: PBMCs. The V and J segments used are TRBV11-2 and TRBJ1-1; the D region possibly corresponds to TRBD1 (6 bases align). This sequence was found in a man younger than 45 in good health and CMV-seropositive. The bases read TGTGCCAGCAGCCAAAACAGGGTCACTGAAGCTTTCTTT. It specifies CASSQNRVTEAFF.